This TCR beta chain is from a study of Ad26.COV2.S vaccination and SARS-CoV-2 variants. Study as a whole: Donor got 5x10^10 or 1x10^11 viral particles of Ad26.COV2.S.

This CDR3 spans 13 amino acids. Trimming pared 2 bases from V and 6 bases from J, leaving 7 bases between. The treatment denotes: roughly 19 received Ad26.COV2.S at low or high dose, single or two shots; 5 received placebo; per-sample allocation not given. Sample collection was performed on day 63 after the first vaccine or placebo injection. The data were produced by immunoSEQ multiplex PCR, yet TCRdb's version contains in-frame clones alone and is incomplete. In the table there are some 480,000 clones, approximately 88% of which are singletons. The sequences come from peripheral blood, collected in a trial of Ad26.COV2.S vaccine versus placebo. The chain recombines TRBV12-3 or TRBV12-4 with TRBJ2-2; D remains ambiguous. The sequence was collected from a person between 18 and 59 years old who received the Ad26.COV2.S COVID-19 vaccine or a placebo. CDR3 in amino acids: CASSLQVSGELFF. The CDR3 DNA follows: TGTGCCAGCAGTTTACAGGTGTCCGGGGAGCTGTTTTTT.